The following is a T cell receptor (beta chain) sequence with its context. Its matching antigen is unknown. This entry belongs to a study of OX40 agonist ivuxolimab in advanced cancers. Study background: Eligibility admitted prior anti-PD-1, anti-PD-L1 or anti-CTLA-4 therapy; roughly 39% had some. Whole-study results and caveats: In CD8+ T cells, expanded clones were on average more numerous than in CD4+. Researchers did not determine the expanded peripheral T cells' antigen specificity. Normalized expansion of T-cell clones was also low for some nonresponders.

Clones were read by immunoSEQ multiplex PCR, and TCRdb kept only the in-frame ones, dropping some. Of 56,000 or so clones detected, around four fifths appear once; the ten largest clones hold about 4.5%. Sequenced here: CD4+ or CD8+ T cells sorted from blood, sampled in a trial of the OX40 agonist ivuxolimab. This TCR came from an adult with an advanced solid tumor such as melanoma, head and neck, liver or kidney cancer.

The CDR3 DNA sequence: TGTGCCTTTACAGCCTCAACTAATGAAAAACTGTTTTTT. The encoded protein is CAFTASTNEKLFF. The V and J genes are TRBV30 and TRBJ1-4; no firm D call. Germline V gene sequence: CDR1 GTSNPN, CDR2 SVGIG (reference sequence). CDR3 length: 13 residues. With 7 bases removed from V and 0 bases from J, the gap between germline ends came to 9 bases.